This TCR beta chain comes out of a study of T-cell memory formation after mild COVID-19. Points from the study as a whole: Pre-infection memory showed some responding clones, and this suggested that cross-reactive memory joined. Among contracting clones, CD4+ were mainly CM/EM and CD8+ enriched in EMRA.

Researchers used 5'RACE with constant-segment primers to make TCR alpha and TCR beta cDNA libraries that carry sample barcodes and UMIs. MiXCR, run by TCRdb on the 5' RACE reads, gives a single entry per CDR3 protein. The table has roughly 320,000 distinct CDR3 sequences, around 27% seen once. The CDR3 length is 16 residues. Trimming cost V 7 bases and J 1 base; bases outside gene matches: 9. Looked up from germline, CDR1 is MNHEY and CDR2 is SVGAGI. With regard to this clonotype: Antigen unknown.

The sequenced sample consisted of PBMCs or a T cell subset sorted from them (not recorded which). The gene calls are TRBV6-5 and TRBJ2-1; 8 positions agree with TRBD2. This TCR came from an adult woman who had mild COVID-19 (a few samples of this study predate the infection). Cell type and time point are not known. CDR3: CASTPGGGISYNEQFF. CDR3 nucleotide sequence: TGTGCCAGCACCCCCGGGGGGGGGATATCCTACAATGAGCAGTTCTTC.